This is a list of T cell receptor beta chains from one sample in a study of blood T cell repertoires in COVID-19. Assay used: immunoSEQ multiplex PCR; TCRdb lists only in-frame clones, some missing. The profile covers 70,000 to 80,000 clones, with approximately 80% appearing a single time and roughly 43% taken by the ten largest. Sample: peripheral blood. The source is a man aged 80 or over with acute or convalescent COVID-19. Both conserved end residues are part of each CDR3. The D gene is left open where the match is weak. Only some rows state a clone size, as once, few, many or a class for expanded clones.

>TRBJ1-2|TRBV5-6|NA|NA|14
CASSLVEGPYGYTF
TGTGCCAGCAGCTTGGTGGAGGGTCCCTATGGCTACACCTTC
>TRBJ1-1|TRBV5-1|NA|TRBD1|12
CASSKRQGRAFF
TGCGCCAGCAGCAAGCGACAGGGACGTGCTTTCTTT
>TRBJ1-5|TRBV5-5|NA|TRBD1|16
CASSLDTGAEYQPQHF
TGTGCCAGCAGCTTGGATACAGGGGCGGAATATCAGCCCCAGCATTTT
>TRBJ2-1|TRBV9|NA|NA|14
CASSRRLEGGEQFF
TGTGCCAGCAGTCGCCGTTTGGAGGGCGGCGAGCAGTTCTTC
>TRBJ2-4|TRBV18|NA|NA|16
CASSTRQVLAKNIQYF
TGTGCCAGCTCAACCCGACAGGTTTTAGCCAAAAACATTCAGTACTTC
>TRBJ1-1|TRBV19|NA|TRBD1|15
CASSMTGGMNTEAFF
TGTGCCAGTAGTATGACAGGGGGGATGAACACTGAAGCTTTCTTT
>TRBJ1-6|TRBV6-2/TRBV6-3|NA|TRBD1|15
CASSSGQIYNSPLHF
TGTGCCAGCAGCTCGGGACAGATCTATAATTCACCCCTCCACTTT
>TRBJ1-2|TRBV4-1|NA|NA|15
CASSQWRLGAGGYTF
TGCGCCAGCAGCCAATGGAGGTTGGGGGCGGGCGGCTACACCTTC
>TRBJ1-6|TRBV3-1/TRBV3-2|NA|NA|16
CASSQEVGRGNSPLHF
TGTGCCAGCAGCCAAGAGGTAGGGCGGGGAAATTCACCCCTCCACTTT
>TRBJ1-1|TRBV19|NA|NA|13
CASLQGLNTEAFF
TGTGCCAGCTTACAGGGTCTGAACACTGAAGCTTTCTTT
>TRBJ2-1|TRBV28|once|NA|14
CASSLDGVASEQFF
TGTGCCAGCAGTTTAGACGGGGTAGCGTCGGAGCAGTTCTTC
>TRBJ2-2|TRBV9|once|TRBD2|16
CASSVLAGGGTGELFF
TGTGCCAGCAGCGTCCTAGCGGGAGGGGGCACCGGGGAGCTGTTTTTT
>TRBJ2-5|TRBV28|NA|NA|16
CASSQTPGAPVETQYF
TGTGCCAGCAGTCAGACACCGGGAGCACCAGTGGAGACCCAGTACTTC
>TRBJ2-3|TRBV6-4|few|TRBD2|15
CASSEVAGVADTQYF
TGTGCCAGCAGTGAGGTAGCGGGAGTGGCAGATACGCAGTATTTT
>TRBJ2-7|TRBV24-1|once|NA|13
CATSDRQGLEQYF
TGTGCCACCAGTGATCGGCAGGGTCTCGAGCAGTACTTC
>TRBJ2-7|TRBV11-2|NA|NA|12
CASSAGRGEQYF
TGTGCCAGCAGCGCAGGGAGGGGGGAGCAGTACTTC
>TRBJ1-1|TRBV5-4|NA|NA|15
CASSLVGQTNTEAFF
TGTGCCAGCAGCTTGGTAGGACAAACTAACACTGAAGCTTTCTTT
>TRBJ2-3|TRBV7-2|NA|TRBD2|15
CASSSPAGGRDTQYF
TGTGCCAGCAGCTCGCCGGCGGGGGGGAGAGATACGCAGTATTTT
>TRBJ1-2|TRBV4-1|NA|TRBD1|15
CASSQLGTGDYGYTF
TGCGCCAGCAGCCAATTAGGGACAGGGGACTATGGCTACACCTTC
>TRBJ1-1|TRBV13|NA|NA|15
CASSLRTVGFTEAFF
TGTGCCAGCAGCCTAAGGACAGTAGGGTTCACTGAAGCTTTCTTT
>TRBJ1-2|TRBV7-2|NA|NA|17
CASSPHLRTEGADGYTF
TGTGCCAGCAGCCCCCACCTTAGGACAGAGGGCGCGGATGGCTACACCTTC
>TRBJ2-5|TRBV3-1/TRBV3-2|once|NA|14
CAAQGYWGQETQYF
TGTGCCGCCCAGGGATACTGGGGTCAAGAGACCCAGTACTTC
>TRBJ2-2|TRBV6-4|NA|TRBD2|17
CASSSLRGLAGHRGAVF
TGTGCCAGCAGTTCCCTCCGGGGGCTAGCGGGACACCGGGGAGCTGTTTTT
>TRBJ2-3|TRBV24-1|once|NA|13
CATSDSGRDTQYF
TGTGCCACCAGTGATTCAGGGCGAGATACGCAGTATTTT
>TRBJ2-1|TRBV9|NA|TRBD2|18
CASSPFVVAGVAYNEQFF
TGTGCCAGCAGCCCATTTGTGGTAGCGGGAGTTGCCTACAATGAGCAGTTCTTC
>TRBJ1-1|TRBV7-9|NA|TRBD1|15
CASSLGGQANTEAFF
TGTGCCAGCAGCTTAGGGGGACAGGCGAACACTGAAGCTTTCTTT
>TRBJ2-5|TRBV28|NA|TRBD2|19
CASSLEGKLAGGKGETQYF
TGTGCCAGCAGTTTGGAAGGGAAACTAGCGGGGGGAAAAGGAGAGACCCAGTACTTC
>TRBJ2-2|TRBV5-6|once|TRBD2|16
CASSPWTSGHTGELFF
TGTGCCAGCAGCCCTTGGACTAGCGGGCACACCGGGGAGCTGTTTTTT
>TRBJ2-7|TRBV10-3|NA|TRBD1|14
CAISPGRGRGEQYF
TGTGCCATCAGTCCGGGCAGGGGGCGAGGGGAGCAGTACTTC
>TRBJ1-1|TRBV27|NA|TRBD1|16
CASSSWTGGMNTEAFF
TGTGCCAGCAGTTCCTGGACAGGGGGCATGAACACTGAAGCTTTCTTT
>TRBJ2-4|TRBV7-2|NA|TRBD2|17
CASKRGGLAGDKNIQYF
TGTGCCAGCAAGCGGGGCGGACTAGCGGGGGACAAAAACATTCAGTACTTC
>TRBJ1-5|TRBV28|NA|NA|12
CASSSGEQPQHF
TGTGCCAGCAGCTCAGGGGAGCAGCCCCAGCATTTT
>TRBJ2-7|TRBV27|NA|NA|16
CASSLSGRGPSYEQYF
TGTGCCAGCAGTTTAAGTGGGCGGGGGCCCTCCTACGAGCAGTACTTC
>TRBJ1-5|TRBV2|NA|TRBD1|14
CASSVQGADQPQHF
TGTGCCAGCAGTGTACAGGGGGCGGATCAGCCCCAGCATTTT
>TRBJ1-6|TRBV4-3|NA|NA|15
CASSQGEGVNSPLHF
TGCGCCAGCAGCCAAGGGGAGGGGGTTAATTCACCCCTCCACTTT
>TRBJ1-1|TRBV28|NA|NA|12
CASSRFETEAFF
TGTGCCAGCAGCAGGTTTGAAACTGAAGCTTTCTTT
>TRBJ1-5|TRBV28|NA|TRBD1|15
CASSRDRGRIQPQHF
TGTGCCAGCAGTCGCGACAGGGGGCGTATACAGCCCCAGCATTTT
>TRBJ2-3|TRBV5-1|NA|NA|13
CASSWTRTDTQYF
TGCGCCAGCAGCTGGACTCGCACAGATACGCAGTATTTT
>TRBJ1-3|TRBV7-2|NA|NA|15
CASSLVRGLGNTIYF
TGTGCCAGCAGCTTAGTTCGAGGGCTTGGAAACACCATATATTTT
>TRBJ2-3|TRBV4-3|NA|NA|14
CASSNRETGDTQYF
TGCGCCAGCTCCAACAGGGAGACCGGGGATACGCAGTATTTT
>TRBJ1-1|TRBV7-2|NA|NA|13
CASSLIERAEAFF
TGTGCCAGCAGCTTAATTGAACGCGCTGAAGCTTTCTTT
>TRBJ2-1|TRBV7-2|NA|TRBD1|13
CASSIGTDNEQFF
TGTGCCAGCAGCATCGGGACAGACAATGAGCAGTTCTTC
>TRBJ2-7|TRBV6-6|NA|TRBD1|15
CASSYSGQGVPEQYF
TGTGCCAGCAGTTACTCCGGACAGGGGGTACCCGAGCAGTACTTC
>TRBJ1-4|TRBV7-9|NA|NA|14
CASSLWGENEKLFF
TGTGCCAGCAGCTTATGGGGGGAGAATGAAAAACTGTTTTTT
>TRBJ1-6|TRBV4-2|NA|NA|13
CASSQEFDSPLHF
TGTGCCAGCAGCCAAGAGTTCGATTCACCCCTCCACTTT
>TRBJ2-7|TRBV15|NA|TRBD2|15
CATSRVTSGPYEQYF
TGTGCCACCAGCAGAGTTACTAGCGGACCCTACGAGCAGTACTTC
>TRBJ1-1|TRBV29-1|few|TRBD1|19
CSAFVGQGAITRPNTEAFF
TGCAGCGCCTTCGTAGGACAGGGGGCGATCACACGCCCGAACACTGAAGCTTTCTTT
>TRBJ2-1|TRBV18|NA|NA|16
CASSPPAGFTGNEQFF
TGTGCCAGCTCACCACCGGCAGGGTTTACCGGCAATGAGCAGTTCTTC
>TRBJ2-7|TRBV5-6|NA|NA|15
CASSLEQAYSYEQYF
TGTGCCAGCAGCTTGGAGCAGGCCTACTCCTACGAGCAGTACTTC
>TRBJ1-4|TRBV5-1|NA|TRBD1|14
CASSAQGPEEKLFF
TGCGCCAGCAGCGCACAGGGGCCGGAGGAAAAACTGTTTTTT
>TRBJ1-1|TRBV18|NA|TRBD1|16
CASSLMGTGSNTEAFF
TGTGCCAGCTCCTTAATGGGGACAGGGTCGAACACTGAAGCTTTCTTT
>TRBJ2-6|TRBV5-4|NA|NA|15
CASSWGDSGANVLTF
TGTGCCAGCAGCTGGGGGGACTCTGGGGCCAACGTCCTGACTTTC
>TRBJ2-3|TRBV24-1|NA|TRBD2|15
CATSDPTSGTDTQYF
TGTGCCACCAGTGACCCCACTAGCGGCACAGATACGCAGTATTTT